Presented here are 21 T cell receptor beta chains from one specimen sequenced in a study of OX40 agonist ivuxolimab in advanced cancers. TCRdb keeps only in-frame clones here, not all; method: immunoSEQ multiplex PCR. The sample records 65,000 to 80,000 clones, around 90% being singletons. Here the sequenced sample was CD4+ or CD8+ T cells sorted from blood, taken in a trial of the OX40 agonist ivuxolimab. Every receptor here comes from an adult with an advanced solid tumor such as melanoma, head and neck, liver or kidney cancer.

This clone was seen a single time. The chain carries TRBV19 and TRBJ2-3; 9 nucleotides line up with TRBD1. The CDR3 runs to 16 residues. V was pared by 3 bases and J by 0 bases, with 4 bases of the junction left unmatched. Looked up from germline, CDR1 is LNHDA and CDR2 is SQIVND (reference sequence). The CDR3 is CASSIGQGSSTDTQYF. The DNA for the CDR3 is TGTGCCAGTAGTATCGGACAGGGGTCTAGCACAGATACGCAGTATTTT.

The CDR3 protein is CASFDRMNTEAFF. In nucleotides, the CDR3 is TGTGCCAGTTTCGACAGAATGAACACTGAAGCTTTCTTT. The V gene is TRBV19, the J gene TRBJ1-1; tentatively, D is TRBD1 (5 bases). V lost 8 bases and J lost 0, with 10 bases in between. CDR3 length: 13 amino acids. Germline values: CDR1 LNHDA, CDR2 SQIVND (reference sequence).

This clone was seen only once. V is TRBV15 and J is TRBJ2-1, with a possible D match to TRBD1 (5 bases). The CDR3 has 15 residues. In germline, CDR1 is LNHNV, CDR2 YYDKDF (reference sequence). Trimming took 0 bases from V and 8 from J, leaving 14 bases between them. CDR3 loop: CATSRDLTQGYEQFF. The DNA for the CDR3 is TGTGCCACCAGCAGAGATCTTACGCAGGGTTATGAGCAGTTCTTC. The whole variable domain, filled in from reference TRBV15 and TRBJ2-1, reads DAMVIQNPRYQVTQFGKPVTLSCSQTLNHNVMYWYQQKSSQAPKLLFHYYDKDFNNEADTPDNFQSRRPNTSFCFLDIRSPGLGDTAMYLCATSRDLTQGYEQFFGPGTRLTVL.

This clone was seen once. The genes are TRBV14 and TRBJ2-1, with 9 bases identical to TRBD2. The CDR3 is 15 amino acids. With 4 bases clipped from V and 7 bases from J, the junction kept 8 bases outside the gene matches. Germline V gives CDR1 SGHDN, CDR2 FVKESK. CDR3 coding DNA: TGTGCCAGCAGCCGGATAGCGGGAGAGGGAAATGAGCAGTTCTTC. It is translated as CASSRIAGEGNEQFF.

This chain joins TRBV13 and TRBJ1-2; 7 nucleotides align to TRBD1. CDR1 and CDR2 (germline): PRHDT, FYEKMQ (reference sequence). This CDR3 spans 13 amino acids. Trimming at V came to 1 base and at J to 8 bases, leaving 4 bases not matched to a gene. The chain's CDR3 is CASSLARGYGYTF. In DNA, the CDR3 is TGTGCCAGCAGCTTAGCCAGGGGGTACGGCTACACCTTC.

The chain recombines TRBV27 with TRBJ1-4; D gene ambiguous. This CDR3 has 11 amino acids. V lost 8 bases, J lost 7 bases, and 8 bases lay in between. From germline, CDR1 is MNHEY and CDR2 SMNVEV (reference sequence). CDR3 sequence: CASGRSEKLFF. The CDR3 coding sequence is TGTGCCAGCGGTAGGAGTGAAAAACTGTTTTTT.

The V gene is TRBV28, the J gene TRBJ1-2, with TRBD1 matching over 7 bases. Unmatched junction bases numbered 8, after V lost 3 bases and J lost 4 bases. Germline CDR1 is MDHEN and CDR2 is SYDVKM. The CDR3 has 15 amino acids. This CDR3 reads CASSFIPGTAYGYTF. The CDR3 DNA is TGTGCCAGCAGTTTCATCCCCGGGACAGCCTATGGCTACACCTTC.

Turning to this clone: The sample carries other DNA sequences with the same CDR3. This chain uses TRBV7-9 with TRBJ2-1, with 7 bases fitting TRBD1. V dropped 4 bases and J dropped 11; count of bases not matched to a gene: 11. This CDR3 region has 14 residues. The germline CDR1 and CDR2 sequences are SEHNR and FQNEAQ (reference sequence). CDR3 nucleotides: TGTGCCAGCAGCTCCCTAGGAGTACAGGGGAAGCAGTTCTTC. Its protein is CASSSLGVQGKQFF. The entire variable domain, with the rest obtained from reference TRBV7-9 and TRBJ2-1, is as follows: DTGVSQNPRHKITKRGQNVTFRCDPISEHNRLYWYRQTLGQGPEFLTYFQNEAQLEKSRLLSDRFSAERPKGSFSTLEIQRTEQGDSAMYLCASSSLGVQGKQFFGPGTRLTVL.

The chain joins TRBV7-9 to TRBJ2-5; D may be TRBD1 (5 bases). Germline V CDR1 and CDR2: SEHNR, FQNEAQ (reference sequence). This CDR3 comprises 16 residues. V was pared by 5 bases and J by 2 bases, with 18 bases between. Here the CDR3 reads CASSQIGGAGQETQYF. The DNA for the CDR3 is TGTGCCAGCAGCCAAATCGGTGGGGCAGGACAAGAGACCCAGTACTTC.

The V and J genes are TRBV4-3 and TRBJ2-7; the D is unclear. Trimming pared 2 bases from V and 1 base from J, leaving 6 bases between. This CDR3 has 13 residues. Germline CDR1 LGHNA, CDR2 YSLEER. The CDR3 sequence is CASSQFRSYEQYF. The CDR3, as DNA: TGCGCCAGCAGCCAATTCAGATCCTACGAGCAGTACTTC.

This chain connects TRBV7-2 to TRBJ2-3; D remains ambiguous. Germline CDR1 is SGHTA and CDR2 is FQGNSA. The CDR3 extends over 12 amino acids. V dropped 0 bases and J dropped 6 bases, with 4 bases sitting between them. CDR3 loop: CASSLAWDTQYF. In DNA form, the CDR3 reads TGTGCCAGCAGCTTAGCATGGGATACGCAGTATTTT.

This clone appeared once. The chain joins TRBV19 to TRBJ1-1, with D tentatively TRBD1 (5 bases). This CDR3 has 14 residues. V was cut by 3 bases and J by 5 bases, with 13 bases left in between. Germline V lookup: CDR1 LNHDA, CDR2 SQIVND (reference sequence). This CDR3 is CASSIGAGLTEAFF. CDR3 sequence (DNA): TGTGCCAGTAGTATTGGGGCAGGGCTAACTGAAGCTTTCTTT.

V and J are TRBV11-2 and TRBJ2-7; D unclear. The CDR3 has 12 amino acids. In germline, CDR1 is SGHAT, CDR2 FQNNGV. V was clipped by 5 bases and J by 3 bases, with 8 bases between them. The CDR3 spells CASSTLDYEQYF. For the CDR3, the DNA is TGTGCCAGCAGCACCCTAGACTACGAGCAGTACTTC.

The chain carries TRBV27 and TRBJ1-4, with D possibly matching TRBD1 (5 bases). From germline, CDR1 is MNHEY and CDR2 SMNVEV (reference sequence). The CDR3 runs to 15 residues. Trimming shortened V by 4 bases and J by 5 bases, and 14 bases separated the two germline ends. CDR3 amino acids: CASSSDRDPNEKLFF. CDR3 in DNA: TGTGCCAGCAGTTCAGACCGGGACCCCAATGAAAAACTGTTTTTT.

This clone was recorded once. The chain recombines TRBV6-6 with TRBJ2-7; D perhaps matches TRBD1 (7 bases). V dropped 0 bases and J dropped 2 bases, with 14 bases sitting between them. The CDR3 covers 16 residues. Per the germline V gene, CDR1 is MNHNY and CDR2 is SVGAGI (reference sequence). The CDR3 region is CASSYSGGQITYEQYF. CDR3 DNA sequence: TGTGCCAGCAGTTACTCGGGGGGACAGATAACCTACGAGCAGTACTTC.

This clone was counted a single time. The V call is TRBV2, the J call TRBJ2-1; 11 nucleotides agree with TRBD2. The CDR3 loop spans 15 amino acids. Trimming removed 6 bases from V and 7 bases from J; junction bases left unmatched: 8. Germline V gene sequence: CDR1 SNHLY, CDR2 FYNNEI. CDR3 sequence: CASRETSGSDNEQFF. CDR3 sequence (DNA): TGTGCCAGCAGGGAAACTAGCGGGAGTGATAATGAGCAGTTCTTC.

This clone was picked up one time. CDR3 in DNA: TGTGCCAGCAGGTCCCGGGACAGGGGCTACAATGAGCAGTTCTTC. Translation: CASRSRDRGYNEQFF. This chain uses TRBV2 with TRBJ2-1; TRBD1 agrees at 10 bases. Germline CDR1 reads SNHLY; CDR2 reads FYNNEI. The CDR3 spans 15 residues. V shed 6 bases, J shed 3 bases, and the junction held 5 bases outside the gene matches.

The chain joins TRBV9 to TRBJ2-2; no reliable D call. With 5 bases removed from V and 3 bases from J, the gap between germline ends came to 8 bases. CDR1 is SGDLS, CDR2 YYNGEE, per germline. This CDR3 region has 13 residues. CDR3 sequence reads: CASSRKDTGELFF. The CDR3 DNA follows: TGTGCCAGCAGTAGAAAGGACACCGGGGAGCTGTTTTTT.

This chain connects TRBV5-4 to TRBJ1-5; D gene unclear. This CDR3 has 14 amino acids. Trimming left V 0 bases short and J 1 base short, with 5 bases between. Germline V lookup: CDR1 SGHNT, CDR2 YYREEE (reference sequence). CDR3 nucleotides: TGTGCCAGCAGCTTGGGCGGGAGCAATCAGCCCCAGCATTTT. Its protein is CASSLGGSNQPQHF.

The CDR3 nucleotides read TGTGCCAGCAGTTTAGCAGGGGAACACTCCTACGAGCAGTACTTC. Encoded protein: CASSLAGEHSYEQYF. The chain couples TRBV27 to TRBJ2-7, with a tentative D call TRBD1 (6 bases). Germline V gene data show CDR1 as MNHEY and CDR2 as SMNVEV (reference sequence). V was shortened by 2 bases and J by 0 bases, with 11 bases between the two germline ends. The CDR3 loop spans 15 amino acids.

Turning to this clone: At one boundary the junction diverges from the germline segment, which might be a read error. The chain has TRBV4-2 and TRBJ2-3; 7 nucleotides line up with TRBD1. The CDR3 is 14 amino acids. Germline CDR1 is LGHNA and CDR2 is YNFKEQ. The DNA of the CDR3 is TGTGCCAGCAGCGAAGACAGGGAGTCAGATACGCAGTATTTT. This translates into CASSEDRESDTQYF.